This T cell receptor (beta chain) derives from a study of CD8 T cells in ankylosing spondylitis. General study results and limits: Several highly homologous variants made up a TCR beta motif, and this motif appeared characteristic of ankylosing spondylitis blood. A number of the motif variants had already been described in reactive arthritis synovial fluid and blood.

This clonotype was seen many times. Its antigen is currently unknown. From the 5' RACE reads, TCRdb called clonotypes with MiXCR, one entry per CDR3 protein. The sample lists some 46,000 distinct CDR3 sequences, 8% to 13% seen once, with roughly 1.3% in the top ten. V dropped 4 bases and J dropped 6 bases, with 9 bases sitting between them. Germline CDR1 SSHAT, CDR2 FNYEAQ (reference sequence). The CDR3 extends over 13 amino acids. The clonotype was recovered from a male donor with ankylosing spondylitis or in good health (not recorded which). The sequenced sample consisted of blood, either unsorted or a sorted T cell fraction (not recorded which). The V and J genes are TRBV7-7 and TRBJ2-2; weak D call: TRBD1 (6 bases). The CDR3 DNA reads as TGTGCCAGCAGCTCCACAGGGTCCGGGGAGCTGTTTTTT. It codes for CASSSTGSGELFF.